What follows is one T cell receptor (beta chain) and its context. Its specificity is not known. The data are from a study of cytomegalovirus exposure and HLA in healthy donors. Primers included in the PCR were 60 Vbeta and 13 Jbeta primers. Profiling relied on immunoSEQ multiplex PCR, and the TCRdb table lists in-frame clones only, not all of them. The sample holds roughly 71,000 clones; around 64% are singletons and the top ten take 20% to 25%. At sampling all donors were nominally healthy, likely with unrecorded immune exposures. Study-level findings and limits: In a later analysis, a missense DCLRE1C variant was linked to TCR beta V- and J-gene trimming.

The specimen sequenced was PBMCs. The clonotype was recovered from a man in his forties or fifties in good health and CMV-seropositive.

The DNA for the CDR3 is TGTGCCAGCAGCTTAGGGCCCGGGGAGGGCTACACCTTC. This codes for CASSLGPGEGYTF. This chain joins TRBV7-2 and TRBJ1-2; D call uncertain. Trimming shortened V by 1 base and J by 8 bases, and 11 bases separated the two germline ends. CDR3 size: 13 residues. From germline, CDR1 is SGHTA and CDR2 FQGNSA.